This T cell receptor beta chain derives from a study of blood T cell repertoires in COVID-19. Study overall: Collection of acute and convalescent COVID-19 samples took place in the United States, Italy and Spain. PBMCs, B-cell-depleted T cells, or T cells were the source of the cDNA or gDNA that made up the material.

From germline, CDR1 is DFQATT and CDR2 SNEGSKA (reference sequence). Losses at the gene ends were 3 bases for V and 8 bases for J; bases not matched to a gene: 7. CDR3 length: 14 residues. Per the authors' pipeline: Amplification of reference gene primers provided the estimated nucleated cell counts. The protocol was immunoSEQ multiplex PCR, while the TCRdb copy is restricted to in-frame clones and leaves out a portion. The D gene and trimming were derived from the DNA, and the V and J assignments and clone size from that table. The sample contains some 120,000 clones, roughly 79% of which appear only once.

The source of this sequence is a man between 65 and 85 years old with active or convalescent COVID-19. The chain couples TRBV20-1 to TRBJ2-1; TRBD2 matches 10 bases. The sequenced material came from peripheral blood. As DNA, the CDR3 is TGCAGTGCTAGTTGGCTAGCGGGAGCCTATGAGCAGTTCTTC. It encodes CSASWLAGAYEQFF.